This T cell receptor beta chain is from a study of primary melanoma T cells and metastatic recurrence (dated by TCRdb to 2018 to 2021). About the investigation overall: The cohort comprised under 200 primary melanomas of stage T2 to T4, with thickness greater than 1 mm. The study tested whether T-cell fraction and T-cell repertoire clonality in primary melanoma tumors predicted patient outcome. The T-cell fraction measured by TCR beta sequencing was weighed against progression-free survival, the clinical outcome chosen for the comparison. Histopathological grading of tumor-infiltrating lymphocytes served as the comparison point for the T-cell fraction derived from sequencing. Broader findings and caveats from the paper: A T-cell fraction greater than 20% appeared to be protective whatever the ulceration status, mitotic rate or nodal disease. The tumor T-cell fraction reportedly predicted progression-free survival independently of thickness, ulceration, mitotic rate and age. An effective T-cell-mediated antitumor response in primary melanoma was presented by the authors only as a suggestion rather than as a demonstrated mechanism. Adding T-cell fraction to tumor thickness reportedly improved progression-free survival prediction more than adding any other histopathological variable.

The protocol used for the library was the immunoSEQ multiplex PCR assay. Primary melanoma tumor tissue underwent high-throughput sequencing of the T-cell receptor beta chain. As for how the authors treated the data: Among the repertoire analyses were the distribution of insertions and deletions and the sharing of TCRB CDR3 between samples. The predictive value of the T-cell fraction was ranked against histopathological variables by a gradient-boosted model. TCRdb stores this immuneACCESS table with in-frame sequences only. Part of the clones is absent; in the studies checked, under half of the shortfall reflects unresolved V genes, and no reason is known for the rest. V and J calls and clone size are copied from that table; D and trimming were computed from the DNA. The sample table lists some 450 clones, 80% of them with a count of one. Approximately 25% of the sample is taken by the ten largest.

For CDR1 and CDR2, the germline V gene (reference sequence) lists GTSNPN and SVGIG. V loses 4 bases of germline sequence and J loses 3 bases, and the interval between the two ends is 7 bases. The CDR3 sequence holds 13 residues, the cysteine and phenylalanine included. Only the CDR3 DNA is retained, 39 bases long and in frame from the first base. Patients had primary melanoma that had been surgically resected and was considered potentially curable but at risk of metastatic recurrence. With respect to this clone: Its binding antigen is unknown. It has no much larger one-base neighbor in the sample; base qualities were not kept.

Sequencing was done on a sample of melanoma tumor tissue. This chain joins TRBV30 to TRBJ1-6; the D gene is possibly TRBD1, with 5 bases matching. The TCR sequence derives from a human donor with melanoma. The bases read TGTGCCTGGACGACAGACTATAATTCACCCCTCCACTTT. This yields the protein CAWTTDYNSPLHF.